The 14 T cell receptor beta chains presented below share a single source sample, sequenced in a study of T cell changes during pregnancy in multiple sclerosis. Using immunoSEQ multiplex PCR, the repertoire was profiled, and TCRdb retains in-frame clones only, with some absent. Here the sample spans around 30,000 clones, approximately 94% being singletons. The starting material was CD4+ T cells from peripheral blood mononuclear cells, obtained after pregnancy. All receptors derive from a female donor with multiple sclerosis, enrolled in a pregnancy study.

V is TRBV27 and J is TRBJ1-1; TRBD1 agrees at 7 bases. The germline V gene has CDR1 MNHEY and CDR2 SMNVEV (reference sequence). This CDR3 is built from 14 residues. J was trimmed by 4 bases and V by 3 bases; bases with no gene match: 5. Here the CDR3 reads CASSFSDRATEAFF. Here the CDR3 DNA reads TGTGCCAGCAGTTTTTCCGACAGGGCCACTGAAGCTTTCTTT.

CDR3 region: CASSYSLRGETQYF. CDR3 coding DNA: TGTGCCAGCAGTTACTCTCTAAGAGGAGAGACCCAGTACTTC. The gene calls are TRBV6-5 and TRBJ2-5; D remains ambiguous. The germline V gene has CDR1 MNHEY and CDR2 SVGAGI. CDR3 length: 14 residues. Trimming took 0 bases from V and 4 from J, leaving 9 bases between them.

The rearrangement links TRBV6-6 to TRBJ2-1, with D possibly being TRBD2 (7 bases). In germline, CDR1 is MNHNY, CDR2 SVGAGI (reference sequence). V was pared by 5 bases and J by 1 base, with 15 bases between. The CDR3 is made up of 16 amino acids. The CDR3 DNA reads TGTGCCAGCAGTCCAACAGGGAGGGGTTCCTACAATGAGCAGTTCTTC. Encoded protein: CASSPTGRGSYNEQFF.

The rearrangement uses TRBV2 and TRBJ1-2, with 7 bases matching TRBD1. The CDR3 length is 14 residues. CDR1 is SNHLY and CDR2 is FYNNEI in the germline V gene. With 8 bases clipped from V and 4 bases from J, the junction kept 10 bases outside the gene matches. CDR3 nucleotides: TGTGCCAGCTCACTACAGGGGCCCAGCTATGGCTACACCTTC. Its translation: CASSLQGPSYGYTF.

This clone was observed a single time. This chain uses TRBV5-4 with TRBJ1-2, with no clear D. In germline, CDR1 is SGHNT, CDR2 YYREEE (reference sequence). V shed 1 base and J shed 3 bases, with 16 bases lying between them. The CDR3 has 16 residues. The CDR3 DNA reads TGTGCCAGCAGCTTGTATGACCAGGCCAACTACTATGGCTACACCTTC. Residues: CASSLYDQANYYGYTF.

V usage is TRBV7-9 and J usage is TRBJ1-4; D ambiguous. Germline V CDR1 and CDR2: SEHNR, FQNEAQ (reference sequence). This CDR3 is 14 amino acids long. V was cut by 3 bases and J by 5 bases, with 10 bases left in between. The CDR3 spells CASSLASGNEKLFF. The CDR3 nucleotides read TGTGCCAGCAGCTTGGCCAGCGGAAATGAAAAACTGTTTTTT. Based on the CDR3 plus reference TRBV7-9 and TRBJ1-4, the full variable domain is DTGVSQNPRHKITKRGQNVTFRCDPISEHNRLYWYRQTLGQGPEFLTYFQNEAQLEKSRLLSDRFSAERPKGSFSTLEIQRTEQGDSAMYLCASSLASGNEKLFFGSGTQLSVL.

The J gene is TRBJ2-1, the V gene TRBV5-1, with 10 positions matching TRBD1. Looked up from germline, CDR1 is SGHRS and CDR2 is YFSETQ. After removal of 1 base from V and 5 bases from J, the junction contained 6 bases not matched to a gene. This CDR3 is 16 amino acids long. CDR3 nucleotides: TGCGCCAGCAGCTTGAGAGGGGGACAGGGGAACAATGAGCAGTTCTTC. As protein: CASSLRGGQGNNEQFF.

The chain recombines TRBV5-4 with TRBJ2-1, with 9 bases identical to TRBD2. The CDR3 covers 15 residues. V gave up 2 bases and J gave up 7 bases; unmatched junction bases: 7. The germline V gene encodes CDR1 SGHNT and CDR2 YYREEE (reference sequence). In DNA form, the CDR3 reads TGTGCCAGCAGCTTAAGCGGGAGGCCCGGGAATGAGCAGTTCTTC. This gives the protein CASSLSGRPGNEQFF.

The V and J genes are TRBV19 and TRBJ1-2, with 9 bases that match TRBD1. Germline-derived CDR1 and CDR2 are LNHDA and SQIVND (reference sequence). J gave up 4 bases and V 7 bases, and 7 bases lay outside the gene matches. This CDR3 is built from 14 residues. CDR3 in amino acids: CASTNSQGAYGYTF. As DNA, the CDR3 is TGTGCCAGTACCAACTCACAGGGGGCCTATGGCTACACCTTC.

A single count supports this clone. The chain links TRBV5-8 to TRBJ2-3, with D perhaps TRBD1 (6 bases). The germline gives CDR1 SGHTS, CDR2 YDEGEE. The CDR3 sequence is 17 residues long. The V end was cut by 4 bases, the J end by 2 bases, with 20 bases between. The CDR3 is CASSPTGQKSSTDTQYF. CDR3 DNA sequence: TGTGCCAGCAGCCCCACAGGACAGAAATCCTCCACAGATACGCAGTATTTT.

The genes are TRBV11-3 and TRBJ2-7, with a possible D match to TRBD1 (8 bases). From germline, CDR1 is SGHNT and CDR2 YENEEA. V lost 6 bases, J lost 6 bases, and 15 bases lay in between. CDR3 length: 13 residues. The chain's CDR3 is CASSRTGRGEQYF. The CDR3 coding sequence is TGTGCCAGCAGTCGGACAGGGAGGGGCGAGCAGTACTTC. Filled out from reference TRBV11-3 and TRBJ2-7, the complete variable domain reads EAGVVQSPRYKIIEKKQPVAFWCNPISGHNTLYWYLQNLGQGPELLIRYENEEAVDDSQLPKDRFSAERLKGVDSTLKIQPAELGDSAVYLCASSRTGRGEQYFGPGTRLTVT.

The chain combines TRBV30 with TRBJ1-2; unclear D gene. The V and J ends lost 0 bases and 5 bases respectively, with 7 bases between them. Looked up from germline, CDR1 is GTSNPN and CDR2 is SVGIG (reference sequence). This CDR3 is built from 12 residues. The CDR3 loop reads CAWSVNSYGYTF. For the CDR3, the DNA is TGTGCCTGGAGTGTAAATAGTTATGGCTACACCTTC.

This chain connects TRBV11-2 to TRBJ2-7; 7 nucleotides align to TRBD1. CDR3 size: 12 residues. Germline V CDR1 and CDR2: SGHAT, FQNNGV. V lost 5 bases to trimming and J lost 4 bases; unmatched junction nucleotides: 2. This CDR3 reads CASSPQGYEQYF. The DNA for the CDR3 is TGTGCCAGCAGCCCACAGGGGTACGAGCAGTACTTC.

This chain uses TRBV2 with TRBJ2-7, with D perhaps matching TRBD1 (6 bases). This CDR3 is 18 amino acids long. Germline assignment: CDR1 SNHLY and CDR2 FYNNEI. Deletions cut 4 bases from V and 0 bases from J, with 22 bases between. The chain's CDR3 is CASSVWQGTLGSSYEQYF. CDR3 nucleotide sequence: TGTGCCAGCAGTGTTTGGCAGGGGACCCTTGGGAGCTCCTACGAGCAGTACTTC.